A single TCR beta chain is shown here with its context. Sequencing was performed with immunoSEQ multiplex PCR; in TCRdb, only in-frame clones are kept and a portion is missing. The sample holds about 75,000 clones, 91% seen once. The source of the sample is a study of technical replicates of blood from four donors. This receptor was taken from a human donor in good health. Some clones in this sample may be carry-over from other donors' samples. The sample comprised T cells isolated from PBMCs.

The CDR3 DNA is TGTGCCAGCAGCAATCTCAGGGTTTACACCTTC. The encoded protein is CASSNLRVYTF. The J gene is TRBJ1-2, the V gene TRBV9; D might be TRBD1 (5 bases). This CDR3 comprises 11 residues. Trimming took off 4 bases at V and 11 bases at J, with 12 bases between the two ends. The germline V gene encodes CDR1 SGDLS and CDR2 YYNGEE.